One sample yielded the 11 T cell receptor beta chains listed below, sequenced in a study of cytomegalovirus exposure and HLA in healthy donors. In the PCR, 60 Vbeta and 13 Jbeta primers were used. Data came from immunoSEQ multiplex PCR; TCRdb stores just in-frame clones and leaves some out. The table records about 120,000 clones, approximately 83% of them present only once. Specimen: PBMCs. Source of these receptors: a woman between 40 and 50 years old in good health and CMV-seropositive.

V usage is TRBV7-9 and J usage is TRBJ2-5, with 9 nucleotides matching TRBD1. The V and J ends lost 8 bases and 2 bases, in that order; junction bases with no gene match: 15. The CDR3 runs to 17 residues. Germline CDR1 is SEHNR and CDR2 is FQNEAQ (reference sequence). The CDR3 sequence: CASGSGPQGARQETQYF. The CDR3 DNA reads TGTGCCAGCGGCTCAGGACCACAGGGGGCGCGGCAAGAGACCCAGTACTTC.

The table lists this clone with a count of one. V gene TRBV7-6 combines with J gene TRBJ1-2; TRBD1 agrees at 8 bases. After removal of 5 bases from V and 0 bases from J, the junction contained 5 bases not matched to a gene. Germline V CDR1 and CDR2: SGHVS, FNYEAQ. The CDR3 is 15 residues long. The CDR3 bases are TGTGCCAGCAGCCCTCGACAGGGGCCTAACTATGGCTACACCTTC. Its translation: CASSPRQGPNYGYTF. Based on the CDR3 plus reference TRBV7-6 and TRBJ1-2, the full variable domain is GAGVSQSPRYKVTKRGQDVALRCDPISGHVSLYWYRQALGQGPEFLTYFNYEAQQDKSGLPNDRFSAERPEGSISTLTIQRTEQRDSAMYRCASSPRQGPNYGYTFGSGTRLTVV.

The chain uses TRBV19 and TRBJ2-7, with a weak D call TRBD2 (5 bases). The CDR3 spans 15 residues. The germline V and J ends were trimmed by 3 bases and 2 bases, with 14 bases remaining between them. Germline CDR1 reads LNHDA; CDR2 reads SQIVND (reference sequence). CDR3: CASSMGASVAYEQYF. The CDR3 nucleotides are TGTGCCAGTAGTATGGGAGCTTCGGTAGCCTACGAGCAGTACTTC. Supplemented by reference TRBV19 and TRBJ2-7, the full variable domain reads DGGITQSPKYLFRKEGQNVTLSCEQNLNHDAMYWYRQDPGQGLRLIYYSQIVNDFQKGDIAEGYSVSREKKESFPLTVTSAQKNPTAFYLCASSMGASVAYEQYFGPGTRLTVT.

V is TRBV27 and J is TRBJ2-1, with D unclear. V gave up 5 bases and J gave up 4 bases, with 6 bases separating them. There are 12 residues in the CDR3. CDR1 is MNHEY, CDR2 SMNVEV, per germline (reference sequence). CDR3 nucleotides: TGTGCCAGCAGTAAGACTTACAATGAGCAGTTCTTC. Translating gives CASSKTYNEQFF.

The genes are TRBV18 and TRBJ2-1; TRBD2 matches 12 bases. J lost 1 base, V lost 2 bases, and 0 bases had no gene match. Per the germline V gene, CDR1 is KGHSH and CDR2 is LQKENI. The CDR3 has 16 residues. In DNA, the CDR3 is TGTGCCAGCTCACCAGGACTAGCGGGATCCTACAATGAGCAGTTCTTC. It encodes CASSPGLAGSYNEQFF.

The rearrangement joins TRBV2 to TRBJ1-4; TRBD1 might be the D (6 bases). Trimming took off 6 bases at V and 0 bases at J, with 11 bases between the two ends. The length of the CDR3 is 15 residues. Germline lookup yields CDR1 SNHLY and CDR2 FYNNEI. CDR3: CASRVDRSTNEKLFF. Written as DNA, the CDR3 is TGTGCCAGCAGGGTCGACAGGTCAACTAATGAAAAACTGTTTTTT.

There are a few counts of this clone. V and J are TRBV5-5 and TRBJ2-1, with D perhaps TRBD1 (5 bases). The V end lost 1 base, the J end lost 5 bases, and 13 bases lay between the germline ends. This CDR3 region has 15 residues. Per the germline V gene, CDR1 is SGHKS and CDR2 is YYEKEE (reference sequence). The CDR3 DNA is TGTGCCAGCAGCTTGTTTACCCAGGGTAACAATGAGCAGTTCTTC. Translated: CASSLFTQGNNEQFF.

The chain recombines TRBV27 with TRBJ2-7, with 15 bases that match TRBD2. The CDR3 runs 17 residues. V shed 1 base, J shed 7 bases, and the junction held 8 bases outside the gene matches. Germline CDR1 and CDR2: MNHEY and SMNVEV (reference sequence). The CDR3 bases are TGTGCCAGCAGTTTATTGGGACTAGCGGGGGGACCCAGGGAGCAGTACTTC. Translating it yields CASSLLGLAGGPREQYF.

The chain is built from TRBV28 and TRBJ1-2, with 9 bases lining up with TRBD1. Trimming cost V 6 bases and J 7 bases; bases outside gene matches: 6. Germline lookup yields CDR1 MDHEN and CDR2 SYDVKM. The CDR3 spans 13 residues. DNA of the CDR3: TGTGCCAGCAGCGCCACAGGGGGCTTTGGCTACACCTTC. Translation: CASSATGGFGYTF.

This clone was seen more than once but under ten times. This chain connects TRBV7-9 to TRBJ2-2; D gene unclear. CDR1 is SEHNR, CDR2 FQNEAQ, per germline (reference sequence). V gave up 5 bases and J gave up 4 bases, with 11 bases separating them. The CDR3 spans 14 residues. As DNA, the CDR3 is TGTGCCAGCAGCCCTGCTCTACTCACCGGGGAGCTGTTTTTT. Its translation is CASSPALLTGELFF.

The chain has TRBV30 and TRBJ2-7, with TRBD2 identical over 9 bases. The ends lost 3 bases at V and 2 bases at J; junction bases unmatched: 8. This CDR3 spans 15 amino acids. Germline V gene data show CDR1 as GTSNPN and CDR2 as SVGIG (reference sequence). CDR3 DNA sequence: TGTGCCTGGAGCCCCGGTATAGCGGGGGCCTACGAGCAGTACTTC. Its translation is CAWSPGIAGAYEQYF.